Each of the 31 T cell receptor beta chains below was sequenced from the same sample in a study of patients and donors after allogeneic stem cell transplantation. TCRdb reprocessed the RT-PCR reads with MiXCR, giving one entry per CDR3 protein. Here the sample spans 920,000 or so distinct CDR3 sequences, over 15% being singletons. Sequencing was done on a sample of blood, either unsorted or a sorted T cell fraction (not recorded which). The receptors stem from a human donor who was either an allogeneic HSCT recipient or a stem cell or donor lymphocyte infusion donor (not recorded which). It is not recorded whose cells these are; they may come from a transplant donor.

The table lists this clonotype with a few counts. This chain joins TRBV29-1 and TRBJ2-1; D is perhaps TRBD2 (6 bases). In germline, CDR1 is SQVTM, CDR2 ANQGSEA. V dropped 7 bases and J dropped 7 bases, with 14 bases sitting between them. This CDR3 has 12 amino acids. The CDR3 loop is CSASEGRNEQFF. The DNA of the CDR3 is TGCAGCGCCTCCGAGGGGAGGAATGAGCAGTTCTTC.

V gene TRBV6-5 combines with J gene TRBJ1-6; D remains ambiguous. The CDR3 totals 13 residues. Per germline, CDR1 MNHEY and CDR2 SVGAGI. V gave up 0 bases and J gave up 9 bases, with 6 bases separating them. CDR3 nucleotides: TGTGCCAGCAGTTACTCGATTGGTTCACCCCTCCACTTT. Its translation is CASSYSIGSPLHF.

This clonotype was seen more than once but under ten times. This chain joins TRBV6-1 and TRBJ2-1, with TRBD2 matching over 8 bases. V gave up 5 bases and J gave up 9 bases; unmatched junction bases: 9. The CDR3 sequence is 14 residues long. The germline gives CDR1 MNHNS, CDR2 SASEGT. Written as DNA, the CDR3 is TGTGCCAGCAGTCCGCTCGCGGGGGGTAGTGAGCAGTTCTTC. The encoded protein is CASSPLAGGSEQFF.

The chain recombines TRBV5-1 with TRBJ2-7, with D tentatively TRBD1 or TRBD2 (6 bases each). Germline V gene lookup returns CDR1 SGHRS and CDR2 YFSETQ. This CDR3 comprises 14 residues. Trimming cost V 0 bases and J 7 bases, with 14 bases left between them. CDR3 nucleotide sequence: TGCGCCAGCAGCTTGGTCGGGAGCCAGGGGGAGCAGTACTTC. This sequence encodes CASSLVGSQGEQYF.

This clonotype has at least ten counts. The CDR3 sequence is CASSSGLATDTQYF. CDR3 nucleotide sequence: TGCGCCAGCAGCTCCGGACTAGCTACAGATACGCAGTATTTT. This sequence joins TRBV5-1 and TRBJ2-3; 8 bases agree with TRBD2. Germline V gene lookup returns CDR1 SGHRS and CDR2 YFSETQ. CDR3 length: 14 amino acids. The J segment lost 3 bases and the V segment lost 3 bases, leaving 3 bases of the junction unmatched. The full variable domain, rest sourced from reference TRBV5-1 and TRBJ2-3, is KAGVTQTPRYLIKTRGQQVTLSCSPISGHRSVSWYQQTPGQGLQFLFEYFSETQRNKGNFPGRFSGRQFSNSRSEMNVSTLELGDSALYLCASSSGLATDTQYFGPGTRLTVL.

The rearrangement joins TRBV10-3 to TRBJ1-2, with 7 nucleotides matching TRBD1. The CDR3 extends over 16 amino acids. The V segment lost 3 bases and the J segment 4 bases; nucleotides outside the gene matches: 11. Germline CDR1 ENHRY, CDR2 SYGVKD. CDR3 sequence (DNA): TGTGCCATCAGTGAATCTAGACCAGGGGGGTTCTATGGCTACACCTTC. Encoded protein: CAISESRPGGFYGYTF.

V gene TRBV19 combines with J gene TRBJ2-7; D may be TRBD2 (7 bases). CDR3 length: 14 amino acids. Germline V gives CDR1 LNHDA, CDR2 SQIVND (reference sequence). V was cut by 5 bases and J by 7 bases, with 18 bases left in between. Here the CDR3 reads CASSVLATQGEQYF. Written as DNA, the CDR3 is TGTGCCAGTAGTGTACTAGCGACCCAGGGGGAGCAGTACTTC.

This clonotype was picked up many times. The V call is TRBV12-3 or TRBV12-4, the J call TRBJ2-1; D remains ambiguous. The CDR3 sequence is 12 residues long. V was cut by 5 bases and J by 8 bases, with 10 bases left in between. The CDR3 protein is CASSPLGYEQFF. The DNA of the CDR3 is TGTGCCAGCAGTCCTCTCGGTTATGAGCAGTTCTTC.

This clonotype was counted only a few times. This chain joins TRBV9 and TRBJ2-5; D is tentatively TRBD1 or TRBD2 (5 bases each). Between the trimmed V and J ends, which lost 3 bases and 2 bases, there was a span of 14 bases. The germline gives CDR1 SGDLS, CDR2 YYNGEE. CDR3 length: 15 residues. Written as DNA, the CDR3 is TGTGCCAGCAGCGCCTCCGGGACGGTGCAAGAGACCCAGTACTTC. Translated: CASSASGTVQETQYF.

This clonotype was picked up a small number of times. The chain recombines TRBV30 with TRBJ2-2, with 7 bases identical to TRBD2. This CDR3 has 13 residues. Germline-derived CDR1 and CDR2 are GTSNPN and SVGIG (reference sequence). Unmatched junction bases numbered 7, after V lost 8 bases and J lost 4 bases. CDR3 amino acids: CAQGRGFTGELFF. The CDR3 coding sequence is TGTGCCCAAGGGCGGGGGTTCACCGGGGAGCTGTTTTTT. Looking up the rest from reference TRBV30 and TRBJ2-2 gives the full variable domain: SQTIHQWPATLVQPVGSPLSLECTVEGTSNPNLYWYRQAAGRGLQLLFYSVGIGQISSEVPQNLSASRPQDRQFILSSKKLLLSDSGFYLCAQGRGFTGELFFGEGSRLTVL.

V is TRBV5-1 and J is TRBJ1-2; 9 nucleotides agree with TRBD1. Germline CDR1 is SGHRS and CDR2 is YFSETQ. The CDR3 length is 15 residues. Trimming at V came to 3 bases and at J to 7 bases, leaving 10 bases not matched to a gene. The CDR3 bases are TGCGCCAGCAGCTCGGCGGGGGACAGGGAAAGTGGCTACACCTTC. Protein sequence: CASSSAGDRESGYTF.

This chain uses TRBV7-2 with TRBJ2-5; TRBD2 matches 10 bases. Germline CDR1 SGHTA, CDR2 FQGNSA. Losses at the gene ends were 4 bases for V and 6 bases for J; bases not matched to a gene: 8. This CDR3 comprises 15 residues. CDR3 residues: CASSSQRGGFQTQYF. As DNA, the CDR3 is TGTGCCAGCAGCTCACAGCGGGGGGGCTTTCAGACCCAGTACTTC.

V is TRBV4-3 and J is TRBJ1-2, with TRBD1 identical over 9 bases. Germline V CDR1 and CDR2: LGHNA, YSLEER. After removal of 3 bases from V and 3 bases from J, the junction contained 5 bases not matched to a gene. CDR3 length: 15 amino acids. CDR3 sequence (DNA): TGCGCCAGCAGCCAGGACAGGGGCCCCTACTATGGCTACACCTTC. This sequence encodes CASSQDRGPYYGYTF.

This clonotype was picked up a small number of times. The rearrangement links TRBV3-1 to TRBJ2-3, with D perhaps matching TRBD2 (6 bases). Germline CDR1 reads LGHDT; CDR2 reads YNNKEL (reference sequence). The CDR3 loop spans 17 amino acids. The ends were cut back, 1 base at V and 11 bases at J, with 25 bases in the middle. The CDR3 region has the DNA TGTGCCAGCAGCCAAGTGGGTAGCGGAAACCCCACAGACGGGCAGTATTTT. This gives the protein CASSQVGSGNPTDGQYF.

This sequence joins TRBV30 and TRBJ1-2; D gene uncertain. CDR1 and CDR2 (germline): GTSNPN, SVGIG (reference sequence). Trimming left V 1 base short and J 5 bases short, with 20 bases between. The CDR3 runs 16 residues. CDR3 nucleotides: TGTGCCTGGAGTGAAATCGGATATGATCCTGTATATGGCTACACCTTC. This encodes CAWSEIGYDPVYGYTF.

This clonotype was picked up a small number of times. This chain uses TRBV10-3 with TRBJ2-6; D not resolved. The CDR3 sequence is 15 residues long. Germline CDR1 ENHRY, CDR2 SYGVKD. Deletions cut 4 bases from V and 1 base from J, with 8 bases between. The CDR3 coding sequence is TGTGCCATCAGTGGACTGAATTCTGGGGCCAACGTCCTGACTTTC. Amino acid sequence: CAISGLNSGANVLTF.

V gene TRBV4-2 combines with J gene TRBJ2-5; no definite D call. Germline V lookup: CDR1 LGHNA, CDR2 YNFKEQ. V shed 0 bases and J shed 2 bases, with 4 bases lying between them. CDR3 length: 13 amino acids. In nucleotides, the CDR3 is TGTGCCAGCAGCCAAGAACCGCAAGAGACCCAGTACTTC. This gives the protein CASSQEPQETQYF.

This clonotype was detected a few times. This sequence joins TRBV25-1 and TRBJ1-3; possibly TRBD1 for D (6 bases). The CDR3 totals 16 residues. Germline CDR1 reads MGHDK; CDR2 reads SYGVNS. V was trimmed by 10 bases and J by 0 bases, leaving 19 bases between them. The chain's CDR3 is CATRGGGTLSGNTIYF. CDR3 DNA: TGTGCCACCAGAGGAGGGGGGACACTCTCTGGAAACACCATATATTTT. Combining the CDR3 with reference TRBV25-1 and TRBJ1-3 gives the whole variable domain EADIYQTPRYLVIGTGKKITLECSQTMGHDKMYWYQQDPGMELHLIHYSYGVNSTEKGDLSSESTVSRIRTEHFPLTLESARPSHTSQYLCATRGGGTLSGNTIYFGEGSWLTVV.

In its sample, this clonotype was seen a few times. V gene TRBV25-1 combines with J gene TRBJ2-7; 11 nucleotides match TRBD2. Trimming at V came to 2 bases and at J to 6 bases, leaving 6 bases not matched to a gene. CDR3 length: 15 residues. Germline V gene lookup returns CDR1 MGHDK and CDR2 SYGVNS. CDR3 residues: CASSETGTSGLEQYF. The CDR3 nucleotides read TGTGCCAGCAGTGAAACCGGGACTAGCGGACTCGAGCAGTACTTC.

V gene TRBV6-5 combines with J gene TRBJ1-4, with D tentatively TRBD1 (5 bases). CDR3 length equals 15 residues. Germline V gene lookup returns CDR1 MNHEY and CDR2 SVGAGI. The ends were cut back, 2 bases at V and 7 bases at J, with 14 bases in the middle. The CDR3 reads CASSYTNSGGEKLFF. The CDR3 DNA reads TGTGCCAGCAGTTACACCAACTCTGGGGGTGAAAAACTGTTTTTT.

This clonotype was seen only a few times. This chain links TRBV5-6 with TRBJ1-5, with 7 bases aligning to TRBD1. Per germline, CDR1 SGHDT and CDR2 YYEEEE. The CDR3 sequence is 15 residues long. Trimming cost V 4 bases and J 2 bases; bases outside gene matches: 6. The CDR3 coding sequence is TGTGCCAGCAGCCGGGGACAGTCTGGCAATCAGCCCCAGCATTTT. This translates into CASSRGQSGNQPQHF.

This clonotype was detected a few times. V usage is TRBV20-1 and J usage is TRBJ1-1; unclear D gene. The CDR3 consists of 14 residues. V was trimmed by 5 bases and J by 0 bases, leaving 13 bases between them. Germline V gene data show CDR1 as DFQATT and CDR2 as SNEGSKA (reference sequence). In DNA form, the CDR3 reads TGCAGTGCTGCACCAGGTTCTCTGAACACTGAAGCTTTCTTT. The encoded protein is CSAAPGSLNTEAFF.

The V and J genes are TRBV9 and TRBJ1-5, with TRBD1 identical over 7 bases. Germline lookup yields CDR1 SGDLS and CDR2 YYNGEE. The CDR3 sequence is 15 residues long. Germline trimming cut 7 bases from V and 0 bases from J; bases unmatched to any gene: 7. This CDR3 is CASGTDDYSNQPQHF. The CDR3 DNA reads TGTGCCAGCGGGACAGACGATTATAGCAATCAGCCCCAGCATTTT.

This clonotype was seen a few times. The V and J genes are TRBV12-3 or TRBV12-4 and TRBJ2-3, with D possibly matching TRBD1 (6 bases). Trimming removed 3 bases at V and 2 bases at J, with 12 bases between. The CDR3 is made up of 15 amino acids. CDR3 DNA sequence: TGTGCCAGCAGTTTGGGGGCCAAGATCACAGATACGCAGTATTTT. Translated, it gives CASSLGAKITDTQYF.

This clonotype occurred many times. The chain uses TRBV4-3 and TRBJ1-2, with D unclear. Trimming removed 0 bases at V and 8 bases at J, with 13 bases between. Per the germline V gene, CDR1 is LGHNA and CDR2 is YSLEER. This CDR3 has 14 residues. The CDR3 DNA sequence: TGCGCCAGCAGCCAAGATACGACCCCTCGGGGCTACACCTTC. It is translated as CASSQDTTPRGYTF.

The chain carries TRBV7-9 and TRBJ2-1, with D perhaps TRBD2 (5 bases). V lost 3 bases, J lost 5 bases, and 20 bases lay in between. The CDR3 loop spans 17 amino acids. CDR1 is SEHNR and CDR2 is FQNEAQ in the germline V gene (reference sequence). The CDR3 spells CASSLVTPFGLNNEQFF. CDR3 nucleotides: TGTGCCAGCAGCTTGGTTACCCCTTTTGGACTTAACAATGAGCAGTTCTTC.

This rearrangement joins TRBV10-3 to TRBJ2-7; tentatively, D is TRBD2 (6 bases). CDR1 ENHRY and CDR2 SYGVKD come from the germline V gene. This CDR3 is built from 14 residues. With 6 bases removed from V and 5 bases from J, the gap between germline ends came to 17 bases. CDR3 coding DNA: TGTGCCATCAGCATGGGACTGGGTGGGGACGAGCAGTACTTC. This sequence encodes CAISMGLGGDEQYF.

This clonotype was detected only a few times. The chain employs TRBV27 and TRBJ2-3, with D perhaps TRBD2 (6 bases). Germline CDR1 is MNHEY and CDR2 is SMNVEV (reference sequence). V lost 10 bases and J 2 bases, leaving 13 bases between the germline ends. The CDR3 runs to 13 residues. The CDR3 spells CATPGLVTDTQYF. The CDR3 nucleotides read TGTGCCACTCCGGGACTCGTCACAGATACGCAGTATTTT.

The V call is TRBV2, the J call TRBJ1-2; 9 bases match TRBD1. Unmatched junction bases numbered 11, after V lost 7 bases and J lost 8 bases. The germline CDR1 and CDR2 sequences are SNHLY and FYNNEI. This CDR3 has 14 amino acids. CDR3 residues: CASKSGQGSRGYTF. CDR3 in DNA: TGTGCCAGCAAGTCGGGACAGGGATCCCGGGGCTACACCTTC.

The CDR3 loop is CSAREAGFNYGYTF. CDR3 sequence (DNA): TGCAGTGCTAGAGAGGCAGGGTTTAACTATGGCTACACCTTC. The genes are TRBV20-1 and TRBJ1-2; possibly TRBD1 for D (5 bases). Looked up from germline, CDR1 is DFQATT and CDR2 is SNEGSKA (reference sequence). With 0 bases removed from V and 1 base from J, the gap between germline ends came to 9 bases. The CDR3 has 14 residues.

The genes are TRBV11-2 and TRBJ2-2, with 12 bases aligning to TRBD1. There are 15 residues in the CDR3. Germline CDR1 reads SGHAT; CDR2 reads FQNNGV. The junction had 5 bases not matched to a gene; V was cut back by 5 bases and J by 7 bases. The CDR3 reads CASSGDRGHVGELFF. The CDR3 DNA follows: TGTGCCAGCAGCGGGGACAGGGGGCATGTCGGGGAGCTGTTTTTT.